This T cell receptor (beta chain) was documented in a study of Ad26.COV2.S vaccination and SARS-CoV-2 variants. V was trimmed by 4 bases and J by 2 bases, leaving 6 bases between them. The germline V gene encodes CDR1 MGHRA and CDR2 YSYEKL. There are 14 residues in the CDR3. The treatment is: roughly 19 received Ad26.COV2.S at low or high dose, single or two shots; about 5 received placebo; per-sample allocation not given. Day 63 after the first vaccine or placebo injection was the time point for sampling. Only in-frame clones appear in the TCRdb table, and some are missing; sequencing was by immunoSEQ multiplex PCR. Of hundreds of thousands of clones detected, 65% to 90% appear once; the ten largest clones hold about 10%.

The source of this sequence is a person aged 18-65 years who received the Ad26.COV2.S COVID-19 vaccine or a placebo. The chain uses TRBV4-1 and TRBJ2-6; no clear D gene. The sample consisted of peripheral blood, taken in a trial of Ad26.COV2.S vaccine versus placebo. The CDR3 coding sequence is TGCGCCAGCAGCCCATCCACTGGGGCCAACGTCCTGACTTTC. It translates to CASSPSTGANVLTF.